The clone carrying this TCR beta chain has just a few counts. Its specificity is unknown. Lacking the conserved final phenylalanine or tryptophan, this CDR3 likely reflects a read error. Among ophthalmopathy patients, the Clinical Activity Score reached at least 3, the NOSPECS grade reached at least 4, and duration remained under 3 months. Clinical symptoms, serum thyroxine, TRAb, thyroid ultrasound and orbital computed tomography established diagnosis. RNA transcripts gave rise to amplified TCR beta CDR3 regions. First-round RT-PCR with HTBI primers amplified the TCR CDR3 region. Via MiXCR, TCRdb re-called the multiplex PCR reads, giving one row per CDR3 protein. The sample holds roughly 520,000 distinct CDR3 sequences, approximately 24% seen once. V lost 0 bases and J lost 6, with 9 bases in between. Germline values: CDR1 MNHEY, CDR2 SVGAGI. The CDR3 runs to 14 residues. This specimen comes from a study of T cells in Graves' hyperthyroidism and ophthalmopathy.

Points from the study as a whole: Blood also contained most expanded thyroid clonotypes above 0.001. The model predicted ophthalmopathy a median around 6 months before onset.

Specimen: blood. The origin of this receptor is a woman younger than 45 with Graves' ophthalmopathy. The chain uses TRBV6-5 and TRBJ1-5; perhaps TRBD1 as D (5 bases). The CDR3 here is CASSYSGGGQPQHL. CDR3 sequence (DNA): TGTGCCAGCAGTTACTCCGGGGGGGGTCAGCCCCAGCATCTT.